This T cell receptor (beta chain) was identified in a study of graft-versus-host responses after intestinal transplantation (dated by TCRdb to about 2021). For context, the study as a whole: Recipients received multivisceral, liver-intestinal, or isolated intestinal transplants. Every recipient was given anti-thymocyte globulin induction, then maintenance tacrolimus and steroids for 2 to 4 years. After intestinal transplantation, graft-versus-host and host-versus-graft alloreactive T cell clones were followed in the graft, circulation and bone marrow using bulk TCR-beta CDR3 sequencing. To identify alloreactive clones, pre-transplant mixed lymphocyte reaction products were sequenced and then compared with unstimulated pre-transplant donor and recipient T cells. The cohort enrolled around 23 intestinal transplant recipients including one retransplant, and 3 patients lacking pretransplant specimens were excluded. Donor T cell macrochimerism was defined as a peak of at least 4% donor T cells among recipient peripheral blood mononuclear cells. Rather than being sequenced by the commercial service, samples from a few later patients were sequenced in-house on an Illumina MiSeq and processed with MiXCR. What the research found in general, with its limitations: Peak levels of circulating GvH clones were associated with declines in HvG clones early after transplant. GvH clones were detected in recipient bone marrow, and some appeared earlier in ileal mucosa or blood, consistent with an intestinal mucosal origin. In patients with donor T cell macrochimerism, the allografts had high GvH to HvG T cell clonal ratios. Conclusions were limited by the relatively low number and heterogeneity of intestinal transplant patients.

Library preparation was by the immunoSEQ multiplex PCR assay. For most patients, genomic DNA was isolated with the Qiagen DNeasy Blood and Tissue Kit and shipped frozen to Adaptive Biotechnologies for TCR sequencing. High-throughput TCR-beta CDR3 sequencing of genomic DNA from most patients was performed by Adaptive Biotechnologies. Under the source paper's analysis protocol: TCR sequencing data for more than 15 patients were retrieved from Adaptive's ImmunoSEQ software; a few other patients were processed with MiXCR and VDJtools. To correct CD4 versus CD8 sorting errors, sequences present in both subsets at a frequency ratio below 5:1 were removed. Because the origin of CDR3 nucleotide sequences shared between donor and recipient could not be assigned, those sequences were removed. At least 2-fold expansion over unstimulated cells and a minimum CFSE-low frequency of 0.002% (template counts) or 0.001% (read counts) were required for clones to be classified as alloreactive. Mappable clones were those detected in sequenced pre-transplant spleen, lymph node, or MLR CFSE-low populations of the donor or recipient. Cumulative frequency of alloreactive clones was calculated as a percentage of all sequences weighted by copy number. The table comes from immuneACCESS by way of TCRdb, which keeps in-frame sequences with V and J called. Part of the clones is missing from these tables; in studies checked, under half for an unresolved V gene and the rest for unknown reasons. Clone size and V and J calls were adopted from that table, with D and trimming inferred from the DNA. Across this sample there are tens of thousands of clones, with roughly nine tenths seen only once. 0.5% of the sample belongs to the ten largest clones.

The meaning of the sample's time point label: cells obtained before transplantation from donor or recipient. CD3+CD4+ and CD3+CD8+ populations were FACS-sorted from unstimulated pre-transplant donor and recipient cells taken from spleen or lymph nodes. From cysteine to phenylalanine, the CDR3 is 16 amino acids long. The only DNA kept is the CDR3, 48 bases in frame from the first base. The germline ends are 15 bases apart after V is trimmed by 1 base and J by 4 bases. Reading the germline V gene gives CDR1 LGHNT and CDR2 FRNRAP. A remark on this clone: Its cognate antigen has yet to be identified. No much larger clone is present one base from it, and per-base qualities are unavailable.

This chain joins TRBV12-5 to TRBJ2-3; TRBD2 is perhaps the D gene, given 6 matching bases. The clonotype was recovered from a human donor who received an intestinal transplant. The sample here was unstimulated CD8+ T cells sorted from spleen or lymph node cells, taken before intestinal transplant. The CDR3 region has the sequence CASGLGAGTLADTQYF. The DNA sequence is TGTGCTAGTGGTTTGGGGGCGGGGACTCTAGCAGATACGCAGTATTTT.